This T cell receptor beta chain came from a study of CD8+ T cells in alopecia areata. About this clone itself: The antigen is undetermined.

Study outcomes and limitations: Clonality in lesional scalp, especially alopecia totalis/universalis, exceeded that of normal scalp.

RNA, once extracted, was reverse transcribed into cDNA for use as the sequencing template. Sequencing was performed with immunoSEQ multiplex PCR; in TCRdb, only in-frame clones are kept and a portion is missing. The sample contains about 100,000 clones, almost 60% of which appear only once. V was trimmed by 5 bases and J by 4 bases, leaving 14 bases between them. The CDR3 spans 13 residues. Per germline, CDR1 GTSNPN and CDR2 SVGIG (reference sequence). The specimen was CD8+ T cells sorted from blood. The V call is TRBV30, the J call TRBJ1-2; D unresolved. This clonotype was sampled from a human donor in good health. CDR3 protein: CAWLAGGIYGYTF. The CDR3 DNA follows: TGTGCCTGGTTGGCAGGAGGTATCTATGGCTACACCTTC.